The 25 T cell receptor beta chains in this list originate from one sample, sequenced in a study of PD-1 blockade in classical Hodgkin lymphoma. This table comes from immunoSEQ multiplex PCR, and its TCRdb copy is limited to in-frame clones, with some not included. The table has about 24,000 clones, 65% to 85% seen once. Each and every patient relapsed after autologous stem cell transplantation, and patients got differing brentuximab vedotin exposure. Magnetic negative selection served to purify CD4+ T cells out of PBMCs that had been thawed. This specimen consisted of CD4+ T cells from blood, obtained at baseline. Source of these receptors: a human donor with classical Hodgkin lymphoma.

This chain connects TRBV2 to TRBJ1-2; tentative D call: TRBD1 (6 bases). Trimming cost V 6 bases and J 1 base, with 15 bases left between them. Germline values: CDR1 SNHLY, CDR2 FYNNEI. This CDR3 spans 15 amino acids. CDR3 protein: CASRERTVFNYGYTF. CDR3 nucleotide sequence: TGTGCCAGCAGGGAGAGGACAGTATTTAACTATGGCTACACCTTC.

The chain uses TRBV5-1 and TRBJ1-4, with TRBD1 as a possible D gene (5 bases). This CDR3 contains 15 residues. V lost 2 bases to trimming and J lost 8 bases, with 16 bases between them. CDR1 and CDR2 from the germline V gene are SGHRS and YFSETQ. CDR3 nucleotides: TGCGCCAGCAGCTTCCGCCAGGGCCTTGGGGAAAAACTGTTTTTT. This gives the protein CASSFRQGLGEKLFF.

The chain is built from TRBV5-1 and TRBJ2-7; a weak D match, TRBD1 (5 bases). Trimming removed 2 bases from V and 1 base from J, with 19 bases in between. Germline-derived CDR1 and CDR2 are SGHRS and YFSETQ. This CDR3 region has 17 residues. This chain's CDR3 is CASSFIVDPTGSYEQYF. DNA of the CDR3: TGCGCCAGCAGCTTTATTGTCGACCCTACAGGATCCTACGAGCAGTACTTC.

This clone was recorded once. The chain combines TRBV19 with TRBJ1-1; D is unresolved. The CDR3 length is 14 residues. The germline V and J ends were trimmed by 1 base and 2 bases, with 8 bases remaining between them. CDR1 and CDR2 from the germline V gene are LNHDA and SQIVND (reference sequence). This CDR3 is CASSIVWGNTEAFF. The CDR3 region has the DNA TGTGCCAGTAGTATAGTGTGGGGAAACACTGAAGCTTTCTTT.

The chain recombines TRBV10-2 with TRBJ1-3; D is unresolved. Trimming shortened V by 0 bases and J by 2 bases, and 8 bases separated the two germline ends. From germline, CDR1 is WSHSY and CDR2 SAAADI. The CDR3 extends over 15 amino acids. CDR3 in DNA: TGCGCCAGCAGTGAGTCGGCGGCACCTGGAAACACCATATATTTT. Translated, it gives CASSESAAPGNTIYF.

The chain combines TRBV10-3 with TRBJ1-2; no firm D call. V dropped 5 bases and J dropped 4 bases, with 14 bases sitting between them. The CDR3 is made up of 14 amino acids. Germline V CDR1 and CDR2: ENHRY, SYGVKD. The CDR3 loop is CAISLGERAYGYTF. CDR3 in DNA: TGTGCCATCAGTTTGGGAGAACGAGCCTATGGCTACACCTTC.

The chain has TRBV10-3 and TRBJ2-5; 8 bases are shared with TRBD1. This CDR3 is 12 amino acids long. V lost 5 bases to trimming and J lost 5 bases; unmatched junction nucleotides: 1. Germline V gene lookup returns CDR1 ENHRY and CDR2 SYGVKD. The CDR3 DNA follows: TGTGCCATCAGTCGGGACAGGGAGACCCAGTACTTC. This translates into CAISRDRETQYF.

This clone was seen only a few times. CDR3 DNA: TGTGCCAGCACCCTCCGGGGACAGAGAAGAGCTTTCTTT. Translating it yields CASTLRGQRRAFF. This chain joins TRBV6-1 and TRBJ1-1; TRBD1 agrees at 7 bases. CDR1 MNHNS and CDR2 SASEGT come from the germline V gene. This CDR3 contains 13 residues. J gave up 10 bases and V 7 bases, and 12 bases lay outside the gene matches.

This chain joins TRBV5-6 and TRBJ1-6; D might be TRBD1 (6 bases). The CDR3 runs to 16 residues. With 1 base removed from V and 7 bases from J, the gap between germline ends came to 15 bases. In germline, CDR1 is SGHDT, CDR2 YYEEEE. In DNA, the CDR3 is TGTGCCAGCAGCTTGAGGGGGGGCAGTGGCAATTCACCCCTCCACTTT. Amino acid sequence: CASSLRGGSGNSPLHF.

V is TRBV13 and J is TRBJ1-5; 8 bases are a match to TRBD1. The CDR3 covers 16 residues. Trimming took 0 bases from V and 6 from J; bases not matched to a gene: 7. Germline V lookup: CDR1 PRHDT, CDR2 FYEKMQ (reference sequence). The CDR3 here is CASSLGGPGGGQPQHF. As DNA, the CDR3 is TGTGCCAGCAGCTTAGGAGGGCCAGGGGGCGGTCAGCCCCAGCATTTT.

This chain links TRBV5-5 with TRBJ2-7; D may be TRBD2 (7 bases). The CDR3 spans 14 residues. Germline loops: CDR1 SGHKS, CDR2 YYEKEE (reference sequence). Trimming pared 0 bases from V and 6 bases from J, leaving 13 bases between. This CDR3 is CASSLVSGEGEQYF. In DNA, the CDR3 is TGTGCCAGCAGCTTGGTGTCAGGGGAGGGCGAGCAGTACTTC.

The rearrangement uses TRBV28 and TRBJ1-4, with D possibly TRBD1 on 5 matching bases. The germline CDR1 and CDR2 sequences are MDHEN and SYDVKM. The V end lost 7 bases, the J end lost 8 bases, and 14 bases lay between the germline ends. There are 13 residues in the CDR3. CDR3 DNA: TGTGCCAGCAAAGAAACCGGGACCGAAAAACTGTTTTTT. Its translation is CASKETGTEKLFF.

The chain has TRBV5-8 and TRBJ2-1, with 7 bases fitting TRBD1. The CDR3 consists of 16 residues. After removal of 1 base from V and 12 bases from J, the junction contained 16 bases not matched to a gene. Germline-derived CDR1 and CDR2 are SGHTS and YDEGEE. Written as DNA, the CDR3 is TGTGCCAGCAGCTTGCCCCGGACAGGTCGAACTCTGGGGCAGTTCTTC. Amino acid sequence: CASSLPRTGRTLGQFF. Based on the CDR3 plus reference TRBV5-8 and TRBJ2-1, the full variable domain is EAGVTQSPTHLIKTRGQQATLRCSPISGHTSVYWYQQALGLGLQFLLWYDEGEERNRGNFPPRFSGRQFPNYSSELNVNALELEDSALYLCASSLPRTGRTLGQFFGPGTRLTVL.

The chain carries TRBV19 and TRBJ1-4; D unresolved. The ends were cut back, 7 bases at V and 6 bases at J, with 9 bases in the middle. This CDR3 comprises 12 residues. The V gene's germline CDR1 is LNHDA and CDR2 SQIVND (reference sequence). In DNA, the CDR3 is TGTGCCAGTATAGGGCGGGATGAAAAACTGTTTTTT. Residues: CASIGRDEKLFF.

The chain combines TRBV7-2 with TRBJ2-7, with D possibly being TRBD1 or TRBD2 (5 bases each). Between the trimmed V and J ends, which lost 0 bases and 8 bases, there was a span of 11 bases. CDR1 and CDR2 (germline): SGHTA, FQGNSA. The CDR3 consists of 13 residues. The CDR3 region is CASSLASGRQQYF. DNA of the CDR3: TGTGCCAGCAGCTTAGCGTCGGGGCGACAGCAGTACTTC.

V gene TRBV6-1 combines with J gene TRBJ2-2, with D maybe TRBD1 (6 bases). V was clipped by 6 bases and J by 7 bases, with 18 bases between them. CDR1 is MNHNS, CDR2 SASEGT, per germline. The length of the CDR3 is 15 residues. CDR3 protein: CASSEQGTSVGELFF. The DNA for the CDR3 is TGTGCCAGCAGCGAACAGGGAACGTCCGTCGGGGAGCTGTTTTTT.

This sequence joins TRBV5-1 and TRBJ2-1; 7 bases are shared with TRBD2. Trimming removed 4 bases from V and 5 bases from J; junction bases left unmatched: 6. CDR3 length: 14 amino acids. CDR1 is SGHRS, CDR2 YFSETQ, per germline. The chain's CDR3 is CASSPQTSNNEQFF. The CDR3 DNA follows: TGCGCCAGCAGCCCGCAGACTAGCAACAATGAGCAGTTCTTC.

The chain combines TRBV6-6 with TRBJ1-2; 7 bases fit TRBD1. V lost 5 bases to trimming and J lost 8 bases; unmatched junction nucleotides: 8. CDR1 MNHNY and CDR2 SVGAGI come from the germline V gene (reference sequence). CDR3 length: 13 residues. In nucleotides, the CDR3 is TGTGCCAGCAGTCGACAGGGAACGAGGGGCTACACCTTC. Its protein product is CASSRQGTRGYTF.

This clone was seen more than once but under ten times. The V and J genes are TRBV6-5 and TRBJ1-2; tentative D call: TRBD1 (5 bases). Between the trimmed V and J ends, which lost 6 bases and 0 bases, there was a span of 11 bases. CDR1 is MNHEY and CDR2 is SVGAGI in the germline V gene. The CDR3 spans 14 residues. The CDR3 coding sequence is TGTGCCAGCAGGGGAATGGGGGCTAACTATGGCTACACCTTC. The encoded protein is CASRGMGANYGYTF.

The rearrangement joins TRBV5-1 to TRBJ2-7; 7 bases match TRBD1. The CDR3 runs 14 residues. V lost 4 bases to trimming and J lost 3 bases; unmatched junction nucleotides: 7. Germline V CDR1 and CDR2: SGHRS, YFSETQ. CDR3 sequence (DNA): TGCGCCAGCAGCCAGACAGGGTTAAGCTACGAGCAGTACTTC. It yields the protein CASSQTGLSYEQYF.

The chain carries TRBV2 and TRBJ1-2; D is perhaps TRBD1 (5 bases). The CDR3 length is 13 residues. Per the germline V gene, CDR1 is SNHLY and CDR2 is FYNNEI. V lost 2 bases to trimming and J lost 8 bases, with 12 bases between them. The CDR3 region is CASSERGGNGYTF. The CDR3 DNA is TGTGCCAGCAGTGAACGGGGGGGGAACGGCTACACCTTC.

The rearrangement joins TRBV27 to TRBJ1-1; the D gene is possibly TRBD1 (5 bases). The CDR3 loop spans 14 amino acids. Germline CDR1 and CDR2: MNHEY and SMNVEV (reference sequence). V lost 0 bases, J lost 5 bases, and 10 bases lay in between. The CDR3 DNA reads as TGTGCCAGCAGTTTATCCTACGAGGGGACTGAAGCTTTCTTT. Translated, it gives CASSLSYEGTEAFF.

CDR3 sequence reads: CASSYGLAGGDTQYF. CDR3 nucleotides: TGTGCCAGCAGCTACGGACTAGCGGGGGGAGATACGCAGTATTTT. The chain links TRBV7-2 to TRBJ2-3, with 14 bases identical to TRBD2. The CDR3 sequence is 15 residues long. Germline CDR1 reads SGHTA; CDR2 reads FQGNSA. V was clipped by 4 bases and J by 5 bases; unmatched bases: 2.

The chain links TRBV6-1 to TRBJ1-1, with D perhaps matching TRBD1 (6 bases). V was cut by 5 bases and J by 5 bases, with 12 bases left in between. The CDR3 has 13 amino acids. Germline V gene sequence: CDR1 MNHNS, CDR2 SASEGT. CDR3 in amino acids: CASSTQGGTEAFF. The DNA of the CDR3 is TGTGCCAGCAGTACACAGGGTGGTACTGAAGCTTTCTTT.

This sequence joins TRBV4-2 and TRBJ2-1; 9 bases agree with TRBD2. Germline lookup yields CDR1 LGHNA and CDR2 YNFKEQ. With V trimmed by 4 bases and J by 4 bases, 8 bases remained unmatched. The CDR3 spans 16 residues. The CDR3 nucleotides read TGTGCCAGCAGCCCCGCGACCAGCGGGGGGTACAATGAGCAGTTCTTC. Residues: CASSPATSGGYNEQFF.